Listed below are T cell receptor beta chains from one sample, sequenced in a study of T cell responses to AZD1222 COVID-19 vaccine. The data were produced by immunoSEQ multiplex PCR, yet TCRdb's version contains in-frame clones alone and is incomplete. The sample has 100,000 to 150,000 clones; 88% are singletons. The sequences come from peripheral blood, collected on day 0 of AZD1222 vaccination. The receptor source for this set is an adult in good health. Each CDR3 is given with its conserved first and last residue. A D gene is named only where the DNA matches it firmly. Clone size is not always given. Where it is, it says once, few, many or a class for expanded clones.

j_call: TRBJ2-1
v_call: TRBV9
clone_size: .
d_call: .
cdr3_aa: CASSVAETSNLFF
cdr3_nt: TGTGCCAGCAGCGTAGCAGAGACTAGTAACCTGTTCTTC

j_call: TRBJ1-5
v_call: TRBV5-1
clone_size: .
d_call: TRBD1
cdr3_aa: CASSLGSGQGNQPQHF
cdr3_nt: TGCGCCAGCAGCTTGGGGTCGGGACAGGGGAATCAGCCCCAGCATTTT

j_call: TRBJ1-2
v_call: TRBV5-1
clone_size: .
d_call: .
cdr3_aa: CASSVRQARDGYTF
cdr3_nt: TGCGCCAGCAGCGTGAGGCAGGCTAGGGATGGCTACACCTTC

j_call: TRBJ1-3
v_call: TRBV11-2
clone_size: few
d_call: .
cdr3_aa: CASSLRRSGNTIYF
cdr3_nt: TGTGCCAGCAGCTTAAGAAGGTCTGGAAACACCATATATTTT

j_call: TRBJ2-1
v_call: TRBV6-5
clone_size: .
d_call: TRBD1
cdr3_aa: CASSYSGTGADEQFF
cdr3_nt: TGTGCCAGCAGTTACTCGGGGACAGGGGCCGATGAGCAGTTCTTC

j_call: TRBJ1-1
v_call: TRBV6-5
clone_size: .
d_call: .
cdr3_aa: CASSYGGLDTEAFF
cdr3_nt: TGTGCCAGCAGTTACGGGGGATTGGACACTGAAGCTTTCTTT

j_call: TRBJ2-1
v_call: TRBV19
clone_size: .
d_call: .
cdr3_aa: CASSLQDYNEQFF
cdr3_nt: TGTGCCAGTAGTTTACAAGACTACAATGAGCAGTTCTTC

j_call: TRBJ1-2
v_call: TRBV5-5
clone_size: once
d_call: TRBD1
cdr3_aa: CASSLEGQGVGYTF
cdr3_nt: TGTGCCAGCAGCTTGGAGGGGCAGGGGGTTGGCTACACCTTC

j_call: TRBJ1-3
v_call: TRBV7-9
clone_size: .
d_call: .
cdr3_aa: CASSPQGSGNTIYF
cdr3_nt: TGTGCCAGCAGTCCCCAGGGGTCTGGAAACACCATATATTTT

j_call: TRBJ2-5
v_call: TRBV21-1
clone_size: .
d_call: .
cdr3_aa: CASRPGQGGETQYF
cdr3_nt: TGTGCCAGCAGACCGGGACAGGGTGGGGAGACCCAGTACTTC

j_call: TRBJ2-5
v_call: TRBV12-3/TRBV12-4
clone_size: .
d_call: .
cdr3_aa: CASRMDWQETQYF
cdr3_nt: TGTGCCAGCAGAATGGACTGGCAAGAGACCCAGTACTTC

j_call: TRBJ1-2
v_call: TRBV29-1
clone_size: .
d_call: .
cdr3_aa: CSAGGHPNGYTF
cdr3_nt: TGCAGCGCCGGAGGACACCCAAATGGCTACACCTTC

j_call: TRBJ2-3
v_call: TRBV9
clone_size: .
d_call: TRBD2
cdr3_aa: CASSVRLAGPLGTQYF
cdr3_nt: TGTGCCAGCAGCGTACGGCTAGCGGGCCCCCTGGGTACGCAGTATTTT

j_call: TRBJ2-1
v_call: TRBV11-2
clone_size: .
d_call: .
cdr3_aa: CASSLLNSEQFF
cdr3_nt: TGTGCCAGCAGCTTATTGAACAGTGAGCAGTTCTTC

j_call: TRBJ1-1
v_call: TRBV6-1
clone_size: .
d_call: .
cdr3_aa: CASSDRYGTEAFF
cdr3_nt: TGTGCCAGCAGTGACCGATACGGCACTGAAGCTTTCTTT

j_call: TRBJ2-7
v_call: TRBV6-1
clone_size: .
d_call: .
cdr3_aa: CASSEARVRAEYEQYF
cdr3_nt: TGTGCCAGCAGTGAGGCCAGGGTTAGGGCAGAATACGAGCAGTACTTC

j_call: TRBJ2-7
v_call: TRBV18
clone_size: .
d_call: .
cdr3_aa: CASSPGPGGYEQYF
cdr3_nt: TGTGCCAGCTCACCGGGCCCGGGTGGGTACGAGCAGTACTTC

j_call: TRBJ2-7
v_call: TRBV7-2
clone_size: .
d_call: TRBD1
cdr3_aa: CASSPRTGTRGQYF
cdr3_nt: TGTGCCAGCAGCCCCCGGACAGGGACCAGGGGGCAGTACTTC

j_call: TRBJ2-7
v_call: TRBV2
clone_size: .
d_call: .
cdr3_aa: CASSVQGYYEQYF
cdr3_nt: TGTGCCAGCAGTGTCCAAGGATACTACGAGCAGTACTTC

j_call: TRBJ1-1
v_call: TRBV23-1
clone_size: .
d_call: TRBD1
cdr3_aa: CASSRTGAPEAFF
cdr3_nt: TGCGCCAGCAGCCGTACAGGGGCCCCTGAAGCTTTCTTT

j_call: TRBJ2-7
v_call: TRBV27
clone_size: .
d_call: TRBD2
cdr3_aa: CASSQLAGVVYEQYF
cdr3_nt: TGTGCCAGCAGTCAGCTAGCGGGGGTGGTCTACGAGCAGTACTTC

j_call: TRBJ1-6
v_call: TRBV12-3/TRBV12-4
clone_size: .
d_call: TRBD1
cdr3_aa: CASRTGDSPLHF
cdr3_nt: TGTGCCAGCAGGACAGGGGACTCACCCCTCCACTTT

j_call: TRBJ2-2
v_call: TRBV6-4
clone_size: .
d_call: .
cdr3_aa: CASSEYGPTGELFF
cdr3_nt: TGTGCCAGCAGTGAATACGGACCCACCGGGGAGCTGTTTTTT

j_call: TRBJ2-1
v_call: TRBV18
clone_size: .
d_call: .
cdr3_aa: CASSPQPTPNEQFF
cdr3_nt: TGTGCCAGCTCACCACAGCCCACGCCCAATGAGCAGTTCTTC

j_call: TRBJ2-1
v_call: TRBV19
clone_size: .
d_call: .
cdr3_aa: CASIPGSSYNEQFF
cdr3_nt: TGTGCCAGTATCCCCGGGAGCAGTTACAATGAGCAGTTCTTC

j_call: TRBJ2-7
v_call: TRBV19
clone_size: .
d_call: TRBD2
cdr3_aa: CASGTSGTHYEQYF
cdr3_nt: TGTGCCAGTGGGACTAGCGGGACCCACTACGAGCAGTACTTC

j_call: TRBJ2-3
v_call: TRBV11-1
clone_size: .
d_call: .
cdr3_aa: CASVPSSTDTQYF
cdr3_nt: TGTGCCAGCGTCCCGTCTAGCACAGATACGCAGTATTTT

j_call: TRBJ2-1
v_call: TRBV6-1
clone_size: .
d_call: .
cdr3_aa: CASSEIGVYNEQFF
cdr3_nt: TGTGCCAGCAGTGAAATCGGAGTTTACAATGAGCAGTTCTTC

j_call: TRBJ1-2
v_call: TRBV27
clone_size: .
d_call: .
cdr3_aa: CASRSGVNNGYTF
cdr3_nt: TGTGCCAGCCGTTCGGGTGTTAATAATGGCTACACCTTC

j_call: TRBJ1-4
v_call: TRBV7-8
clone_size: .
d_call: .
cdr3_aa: CASSTGMLDEKLFF
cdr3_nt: TGTGCCAGCAGCACGGGGATGTTGGATGAAAAACTGTTTTTT

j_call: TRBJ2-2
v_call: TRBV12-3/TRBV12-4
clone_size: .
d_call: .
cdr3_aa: CASSLVLGGELFF
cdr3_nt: TGTGCCAGCAGTTTAGTTCTGGGGGGGGAGCTGTTTTTT

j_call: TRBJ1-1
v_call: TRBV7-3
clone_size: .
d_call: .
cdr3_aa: CASSRGANTEAFF
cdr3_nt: TGTGCCAGCAGCCGCGGGGCGAACACTGAAGCTTTCTTT